This T cell receptor (beta chain) originates from a study of regulatory T cells in long-lasting Graves disease. CDR1 and CDR2 from the germline V gene are GTSNPN and SVGIG (reference sequence). V gave up 3 bases and J gave up 9 bases; unmatched junction bases: 13. The CDR3 loop spans 16 amino acids. Libraries of TCR beta came from iRepertoire HTBI primers plus Arm-PCR of CDR3 regions. Using its own MiXCR run on the multiplex PCR reads, TCRdb lists one record per CDR3 protein. The sample shows about 330,000 distinct CDR3 sequences, around 15% of them seen only once. Described time point: newly diagnosed GD, antithyroid drugs for less than 3 months. PBMC-derived RNA was used for the TCR library. These same data were also listed under a study on T cells in Graves' hyperthyroidism and ophthalmopathy. This second study says: The TCR CDR3 first-round RT-PCR relied on the HTBI primer set.

This chain connects TRBV30 to TRBJ2-1, with 11 bases aligning to TRBD2. This sequence originates from a woman younger than 30 with Graves disease. Sequenced here: peripheral blood mononuclear cells (PBMCs), sampled at new diagnosis, from a patient treated with antithyroid drugs. For the CDR3, the DNA is TGTGCCTGGAGCCGCGGTTTAGCGGGGGGGCCAGGTGAGCAGTTCTTC. This encodes CAWSRGLAGGPGEQFF.